The sequence of this TCR beta chain was determined in a study of T cell clones after liver transplantation. Points on this clone: As yet, its antigen is unknown.

The CDR3 is made up of 14 amino acids. Looked up from germline, CDR1 is MNHEY and CDR2 is SMNVEV (reference sequence). V dropped 4 bases and J dropped 4 bases, with 14 bases sitting between them. Study conclusions and caveats: Migration into the graft, not deletion, may explain lost graft donor-reactive T cells.

Measured with immunoSEQ multiplex PCR; TCRdb has only the in-frame clones, and not every one. The data hold about 120,000 clones, with 90% observed a single time. This receptor was obtained from a human patient who received a liver transplant. Some of the T cells might come from the graft donor. The chain uses TRBV27 and TRBJ2-7; the D is unclear. The sequences come from CD4+ T cells from blood, collected 12 months after liver transplant. DNA for the CDR3: TGTGCCAGCAGTTCGTCGATTGGGCCTTACGAGCAGTACTTC. It codes for CASSSSIGPYEQYF.